This T cell receptor (beta chain) was identified during a study of T cell clonality in common variable immunodeficiency (dated by TCRdb to the mid-2010s). This clone was detected many times. Which antigen it targets is not known. The read is 3 residues too short to cover the CDR3 end, so that end is filled in from the germline J gene. Most CVID patients and most healthy controls were of Caucasian heritage. From each donor, 5 to 8 ml of heparinized peripheral whole blood was collected. Genomic DNA from adults with common variable immune deficiency (CVID) and from healthy adult controls was the source for sequencing TCRbeta CDR3 repertoires. The control group comprised some 22 healthy adult volunteers, about 12 female and approximately ten male, aged about 20 to 70 years with a mean age of around 35. Diluted blood was subjected to density centrifugation over Hypaque 1077 or Ficoll-Paque for isolation of peripheral blood mononuclear cells. Genomic DNA was extracted from unsorted mononuclear cells by Qiagen column purification or by a centrifugation-based method.

A distance of 19 bases separates the germline ends of V and J, which lose 1 base and 8 bases respectively. CDR3 length: 16 amino acids, cysteine to phenylalanine. Shown are 39 bases from within the CDR3, in frame from base 1. CDR1 and CDR2 are drawn from the germline V gene (reference sequence): PRHDT, FYEKMQ. CVID samples and control samples contributed equivalent amounts of genomic DNA as sequencing input. For every sample, a 60 bp segment covering the rearranged TCRbeta CDR3 region was amplified and then sequenced. The immunoSEQ assay, a bias-corrected multiplex PCR with high-throughput sequencing, was employed for TCRbeta amplification. As for how the authors treated the data: Every unique nucleotide sequence counted as a clone and was annotated with V, D and J genes, copy number and frequency. Sequences were labeled productive if in frame, and non-productive if out of frame or containing stop codons. Clonality was calculated from Shannon's entropy as previously described. The predicted amino acid sequences of productive clones were used to derive the mean CDR3 Kyte-Doolittle hydropathy. The R hclust function was used to hierarchically cluster scaled V gene usage with Manhattan distance and complete linkage. Clone sharing by CDR3 amino acid sequence was assessed by resampling 12 repertoires per group over 100 rounds. The repertoires were screened for approximately 72 published EBV-specific TCRbeta sequences and 200 to 250 published CMV-specific TCRbeta sequences. A couple of CVID samples that yielded fewer than 10,000 sequences were excluded from the analysis, so around 40 CVID repertoires were retained. TCRdb holds this immuneACCESS table with in-frame rearrangements only. Some clones are missing; in checked studies, unresolved V genes explain under half, and the rest has no known cause. From that table come the V and J calls and clone size; the DNA was used to work out D and trimming. For this sample the table reports some 45,000 clones, with no clone seen just once. The ten largest clones take up approximately 6.3% of the sample.

What the authors observed across the whole study: According to the authors, figuring out what caused the increased clonality in CVID would require sequencing the repertoires of T cell subpopulations. Despite equal DNA input, controls averaged approximately 82,000 unique sequences per sample versus around 30,000 in CVID samples. TCRbeta clonality was higher in CVID subjects than in healthy controls (t-test p = 0.018), and the increase was most characteristic of about a third of subjects. CVID TCRbeta sequences reportedly showed fewer deletions and N-nucleotide insertions and lacked highly modified clones with 13 or more V deletions. Correlations of repertoire features with clinical complications were constrained by heterogeneity among patients within the CVID cohort. CVID subjects shared fewer TCRbeta clones with each other than healthy controls did (p < 0.0001).

The chain uses TRBV13 and TRBJ2-3; a tentative D match to TRBD2 spans 6 bases. This clonotype was obtained from a person aged 18 to 70 in good health. Sequencing input: peripheral blood mononuclear cells. Partial CDR3 DNA: TGTGCCAGCAGCTTAGAGTTGACGGGGGAAGGCGGTACG. This codes for CASSLELTGEGGT. The entire CDR3 protein reads CASSLELTGEGGTQYF.